This paragraph covers one T cell receptor (beta chain) sequence. Its antigen is unidentified. The data derive from a study of shared clonotypes between healthy human individuals. The CDR3 covers 10 residues. Broader study findings: Collection of samples was limited to blood; tissue repertoires likely differ.

Generated by immunoSEQ multiplex PCR, the TCRdb table keeps only in-frame clones and is missing some. Among nearly 750,000 clones listed, 72% were seen once. The chain has TRBV21-1 and TRBJ2-7; TRBD2 is taken as the D call from the table, unchecked against the DNA. TRBV21-1 is a recognized pseudogene. The receptor's source is a woman aged 25 to 45 in good health. The sequencing input was memory CD4+ T cells sorted from blood. The subset was: CD45RA-negative fraction. CDR3 DNA sequence: TGTGCCAGTGAGTTTTATGAGCAGTACTTC. It is translated as CASEFYEQYF.